The 19 T cell receptor beta chains reported below all come from one sample, sequenced in a study of blood T cell repertoires in COVID-19. Method: immunoSEQ multiplex PCR; TCRdb's copy keeps in-frame clones and lacks some. The sample has 250,000 to 300,000 clones; roughly 89% are singletons. Sequenced sample: PBMCs or T cells enriched from blood (not recorded which). The receptor source for this set is a woman aged 55-70 years who had recovered from COVID-19.

The chain uses TRBV5-8 and TRBJ1-5; 8 nucleotides align to TRBD1. The CDR3 covers 15 residues. Germline V gives CDR1 SGHTS, CDR2 YDEGEE. The V and J ends lost 3 bases and 3 bases, in that order; junction bases with no gene match: 5. CDR3 sequence (DNA): TGTGCCAGCAGCTCAGGACAGGGCTACAATCAGCCCCAGCATTTT. Protein sequence: CASSSGQGYNQPQHF.

The chain combines TRBV7-9 with TRBJ1-4; no definite D call. Per the germline V gene, CDR1 is SEHNR and CDR2 is FQNEAQ (reference sequence). This CDR3 region has 13 residues. The V end was cut by 5 bases, the J end by 4 bases, with 8 bases between. The CDR3 here is CASSRTGNEKLFF. CDR3 DNA sequence: TGTGCCAGCAGCCGGACTGGTAATGAAAAACTGTTTTTT.

The V and J genes are TRBV29-1 and TRBJ2-7; unclear D gene. The V end was cut by 5 bases, the J end by 2 bases, with 10 bases between. This CDR3 is 12 amino acids long. Germline V gene data show CDR1 as SQVTM and CDR2 as ANQGSEA. This CDR3 is CSVPLSPYEQYF. CDR3 bases: TGCAGCGTTCCCCTTTCCCCCTACGAGCAGTACTTC.

This clone was seen only a few times. Sequence at one end of the junction differs from germline and may be a read error. The genes are TRBV7-7 and TRBJ2-5, with D hard to call. The CDR3 is 15 amino acids. The germline gives CDR1 SSHAT, CDR2 FNYEAQ (reference sequence). The CDR3 loop reads CASSLGWQSQETQYF. The CDR3 DNA is TGTGCTAGCAGCTTAGGTTGGCAAAGCCAAGAGACCCAGTACTTC. Looking up the rest from reference TRBV7-7 and TRBJ2-5 gives the full variable domain: GAGVSQSPRYKVTKRGQDVTLRCDPISSHATLYWYQQALGQGPEFLTYFNYEAQPDKSGLPSDRFSAERPEGSISTLTIQRTEQRDSAMYRCASSLGWQSQETQYFGPGTRLLVL.

The genes are TRBV28 and TRBJ1-3; 7 nucleotides align to TRBD1. The CDR3 has 15 residues. The junction had 5 bases not matched to a gene; V was cut back by 6 bases and J by 0 bases. Germline CDR1 is MDHEN and CDR2 is SYDVKM. The CDR3 DNA reads TGTGCCAGCAGGACGACAGGGTACTCTGGAAACACCATATATTTT. This translates into CASRTTGYSGNTIYF.

The chain joins TRBV7-9 to TRBJ2-7; 10 nucleotides line up with TRBD1. Germline assignment: CDR1 SEHNR and CDR2 FQNEAQ (reference sequence). This CDR3 comprises 15 residues. Losses at the gene ends were 1 base for V and 6 bases for J; bases not matched to a gene: 6. The CDR3 loop reads CASSLVPGQGVEQYF. In DNA, the CDR3 is TGTGCCAGCAGCTTAGTTCCCGGACAGGGGGTCGAGCAGTACTTC.

This clone was seen a few times. The DNA for the CDR3 is TGTGCCAGCAGACAGGACGGCAACTATGGCTACACCTTC. It encodes CASRQDGNYGYTF. This chain links TRBV28 with TRBJ1-2, with D tentatively TRBD1 (5 bases). This CDR3 has 13 residues. V gave up 6 bases and J gave up 2 bases, with 10 bases separating them. CDR1 is MDHEN, CDR2 SYDVKM, per germline.

The V call is TRBV7-9, the J call TRBJ2-5; D might be TRBD1 (6 bases). The CDR3 is 15 residues long. V was trimmed by 10 bases and J by 1 base, leaving 19 bases between them. CDR1 and CDR2 from the germline V gene are SEHNR and FQNEAQ (reference sequence). The CDR3 DNA is TGTGCCACCTCATCTACCAGGGGCTTCCAAGAGACCCAGTACTTC. It is translated as CATSSTRGFQETQYF.

This sequence joins TRBV6-1 and TRBJ2-5, with TRBD2 as a possible D gene (5 bases). The CDR3 has 13 amino acids. Deletions cut 2 bases from V and 5 bases from J, with 9 bases between. The germline V gene encodes CDR1 MNHNS and CDR2 SASEGT. The CDR3 here is CASSEPGVETQYF. The CDR3 region has the DNA TGTGCCAGCAGTGAACCCGGGGTCGAGACCCAGTACTTC.

V usage is TRBV7-8 and J usage is TRBJ1-2; a possible D gene is TRBD1 (5 bases). Trimming removed 6 bases from V and 6 bases from J, with 20 bases in between. This CDR3 is built from 15 residues. Germline V lookup: CDR1 SGHVS, CDR2 FQNEAQ. The CDR3 is CASRRIGGLFDGYTF. For the CDR3, the DNA is TGTGCCAGCAGACGAATCGGGGGACTGTTTGATGGCTACACCTTC.

The chain has TRBV2 and TRBJ1-2; the D is unclear. Looked up from germline, CDR1 is SNHLY and CDR2 is FYNNEI. The CDR3 consists of 12 residues. The DNA of the CDR3 is TGTACCCGGAGGGTCTTTGGGTATGGCTACACCTTC. Its translation is CTRRVFGYGYTF.

This chain links TRBV24-1 with TRBJ2-7, with D possibly TRBD1 on 5 matching bases. This CDR3 has 15 amino acids. Per germline, CDR1 KGHDR and CDR2 SFDVKD. V shed 9 bases and J shed 2 bases, with 19 bases lying between them. The CDR3 spells CATSQGQDATYEQYF. The CDR3 DNA follows: TGTGCCACCTCTCAGGGCCAGGATGCGACCTACGAGCAGTACTTC.

The genes are TRBV3-1 (or the pseudogene TRBV3-2) and TRBJ1-2, with 9 bases fitting TRBD1. The CDR3 is 14 residues long. The germline gives CDR1 LGHDT, CDR2 YNNKEL (reference sequence). V was pared by 3 bases and J by 10 bases, with 9 bases of the junction left unmatched. The CDR3 here is CASSHRDRDVVYTF. As DNA, the CDR3 is TGTGCCAGCAGCCACCGGGACAGGGACGTGGTCTACACCTTC.

The rearrangement uses TRBV28 and TRBJ1-1, with TRBD1 as a possible D gene (5 bases). The CDR3 sequence is 17 residues long. The germline V gene encodes CDR1 MDHEN and CDR2 SYDVKM. Trimming cost V 0 bases and J 1 base, with 15 bases left between them. CDR3 sequence reads: CASSLWGAGRSNTEAFF. For the CDR3, the DNA is TGTGCCAGCAGTTTATGGGGAGCGGGGCGGTCGAACACTGAAGCTTTCTTT.

The V and J genes are TRBV9 and TRBJ2-5; TRBD2 agrees at 11 bases. Germline V gene lookup returns CDR1 SGDLS and CDR2 YYNGEE. The V and J ends lost 4 bases and 6 bases, in that order; junction bases with no gene match: 8. This CDR3 contains 15 residues. The DNA of the CDR3 is TGTGCCAGCAGCCTCTTAGCGGGAGGGAGGCAGACCCAGTACTTC. Its protein product is CASSLLAGGRQTQYF. The variable domain in full, completed from reference TRBV9 and TRBJ2-5, reads DSGVTQTPKHLITATGQRVTLRCSPRSGDLSVYWYQQSLDQGLQFLIQYYNGEERAKGNILERFSAQQFPDLHSELNLSSLELGDSALYFCASSLLAGGRQTQYFGPGTRLLVL.

The V gene is TRBV7-6, the J gene TRBJ2-5, with 9 bases lining up with TRBD1. V shed 3 bases, J shed 1 base, and the junction held 6 bases outside the gene matches. This CDR3 contains 16 residues. CDR1 and CDR2 from the germline V gene are SGHVS and FNYEAQ. CDR3 in amino acids: CASSFAGQGTQETQYF. The DNA of the CDR3 is TGTGCCAGCAGCTTCGCAGGACAGGGGACCCAAGAGACCCAGTACTTC.

The rearrangement links TRBV7-8 to TRBJ2-7, with D perhaps TRBD2 (5 bases). There are 15 residues in the CDR3. With 5 bases removed from V and 4 bases from J, the gap between germline ends came to 18 bases. Germline V gives CDR1 SGHVS, CDR2 FQNEAQ. The CDR3 bases are TGTGCCAGCAGCCGACGGGGTGGTGGTTTATACGAGCAGTACTTC. Translating it yields CASSRRGGGLYEQYF.

The chain joins TRBV28 to TRBJ2-3; D is undetermined. The CDR3 totals 12 residues. Deletions cut 6 bases from V and 5 bases from J, with 9 bases between. CDR1 MDHEN and CDR2 SYDVKM come from the germline V gene. Written as DNA, the CDR3 is TGTGCCAGCAGCCCCTTTAGAGATACGCAGTATTTT. Residues: CASSPFRDTQYF. The variable domain in full, completed from reference TRBV28 and TRBJ2-3, reads DVKVTQSSRYLVKRTGEKVFLECVQDMDHENMFWYRQDPGLGLRLIYFSYDVKMKEKGDIPEGYSVSREKKERFSLILESASTNQTSMYLCASSPFRDTQYFGPGTRLTVL.

This clone has only one observation. The rearrangement links TRBV10-3 to TRBJ2-1; 8 nucleotides match TRBD2. The V gene end was trimmed by 6 bases and the J gene end by 4 bases; junction bases not matched to a gene: 14. CDR3 length: 17 amino acids. CDR1 ENHRY and CDR2 SYGVKD come from the germline V gene. The CDR3 loop reads CAISQPPGGRGYNEQFF. The CDR3, as DNA: TGTGCCATCAGCCAACCCCCGGGGGGGAGGGGGTACAATGAGCAGTTCTTC.